This is a list of T cell receptor beta chains from one sample in a study of T-cell memory formation after mild COVID-19. TCRdb ran MiXCR on the 5' RACE reads and lists one entry per CDR3 protein. The sample records approximately 200,000 distinct CDR3 sequences, 16% being singletons. Material for sequencing was PBMCs or a T cell subset sorted from them (not recorded which). Receptors were obtained from an adult woman who had mild COVID-19 (a few samples of this study predate the infection). Cell type and time point are not known. Each CDR3 is given with its conserved first and last residue. D genes are given only for firm matches. Some rows have no size entry. The others give once, few or many, or a class for an expanded clone.

-,TRBJ2-5,-,TRBV15,CATSPRQGGGQETQYF,TGTGCCACCAGCCCCCGACAGGGAGGGGGCCAAGAGACCCAGTACTTC
few,TRBJ2-1,TRBD1,TRBV5-5,CASSLTTGTGVNEQFF,TGTGCCAGCAGCTTAACCACCGGGACAGGTGTGAATGAGCAGTTCTTC
once,TRBJ2-7,-,TRBV28,CASSPSGLRYEQYF,TGTGCCAGCAGTCCCTCGGGACTCCGCTACGAGCAGTACTTC
many,TRBJ2-1,-,TRBV7-2,CASGNYNEQFF,TGTGCCAGCGGCAACTACAATGAGCAGTTCTTC
-,TRBJ2-2,-,TRBV19,CASSNGGAFRGGELFF,TGTGCCAGTAGTAACGGGGGTGCATTTCGTGGCGGGGAGCTGTTTTTT
many,TRBJ1-1,-,TRBV3-1,CASSQDPAGSRTEAFF,TGTGCCAGCAGCCAAGATCCAGCAGGGAGTAGGACTGAAGCTTTCTTT
-,TRBJ2-1,-,TRBV6-5,CASSYRADSYNEQFF,TGTGCCAGCAGTTACCGGGCAGACTCCTACAATGAGCAGTTCTTC
-,TRBJ2-3,-,TRBV7-7,CASSLGTPTTDTQYF,TGTGCCAGCAGCTTAGGGACACCTACCACAGATACGCAGTATTTT
few,TRBJ2-2,-,TRBV2,CASSESSTGELFF,TGTGCCAGCAGTGAGTCATCGACCGGGGAGCTGTTTTTT
-,TRBJ1-5,-,TRBV5-1,CASSPQSGSQPQHF,TGCGCCAGCAGCCCCCAGAGCGGTAGCCAGCCCCAGCATTTT
few,TRBJ2-1,-,TRBV29-1,CSVPVGVRGDNEQFF,TGCAGCGTCCCCGTGGGGGTTAGGGGAGACAATGAGCAGTTCTTC
-,TRBJ2-1,TRBD2,TRBV12-3/TRBV12-4,CASSPLGGGINEQFF,TGTGCCAGCAGTCCCTTGGGGGGGGGAATAAATGAGCAGTTCTTC
-,TRBJ1-2,-,TRBV7-6,CASSPRAATNYGYTF,TGTGCCAGCAGCCCCCGGGCAGCGACTAACTATGGCTACACCTTC
-,TRBJ2-7,-,TRBV6-1,CASEGTYEQYF,TGTGCCAGTGAGGGCACCTACGAGCAGTACTTC
-,TRBJ1-1,-,TRBV6-1,CASSAFSGKGTEAFF,TGTGCCAGCAGTGCGTTTTCAGGGAAGGGAACTGAAGCTTTCTTT
-,TRBJ1-6,-,TRBV7-2,CASSLRGRNSPLHF,TGTGCCAGCAGCTTACGGGGCAGAAATTCACCCCTCCACTTT
few,TRBJ2-2,-,TRBV9,CASSGVAGARTGELFF,TGTGCCAGCAGCGGTGTGGCTGGGGCGAGGACCGGGGAGCTGTTTTTT
-,TRBJ2-7,-,TRBV6-2/TRBV6-3,CASSYSSGSSYEQYF,TGTGCCAGCAGTTACTCTTCCGGGAGCTCCTACGAGCAGTACTTC
-,TRBJ1-2,-,TRBV7-2,CASSLDRSYTF,TGTGCCAGCAGCTTAGACAGGAGCTACACCTTC
few,TRBJ2-7,-,TRBV4-2,CASSQDGQQTYEQYF,TGTGCCAGCAGCCAAGACGGGCAACAGACCTACGAGCAGTACTTC
few,TRBJ2-2,-,TRBV12-3/TRBV12-4,CASRRFSLSGRKNTTGELFF,TGTGCCAGCAGGAGATTTAGTCTCAGCGGGCGGAAAAACACCACCGGGGAGCTGTTTTTT
-,TRBJ2-7,-,TRBV5-1,CASSLRTTREISYEQYF,TGCGCCAGCAGCTTGAGGACCACCCGGGAGATAAGCTACGAGCAGTACTTC
-,TRBJ2-7,TRBD1,TRBV4-1,CASSRDRDLYEQYF,TGCGCCAGCAGCCGGGACAGGGATCTCTACGAGCAGTACTTC
-,TRBJ1-6,-,TRBV5-1,CASSQTNGPGPLHF,TGCGCCAGCAGTCAAACCAACGGACCGGGACCCCTCCACTTT
few,TRBJ2-3,TRBD2,TRBV12-3/TRBV12-4,CASSPGLAGLADTQYF,TGTGCCAGCAGTCCAGGACTAGCGGGATTGGCAGATACGCAGTATTTT
many,TRBJ2-3,TRBD2,TRBV7-2,CASRLAGAPDTQYF,TGTGCCAGCAGGTTAGCGGGAGCCCCAGATACGCAGTATTTT
few,TRBJ2-7,TRBD2,TRBV5-1,CASSYTSGRSYEQYF,TGCGCCAGCAGCTATACTAGCGGGAGGTCCTACGAGCAGTACTTC
-,TRBJ1-3,TRBD1,TRBV12-3/TRBV12-4,CASSLQGGGNTIYF,TGTGCCAGCAGTTTACAGGGGGGAGGAAACACCATATATTTT
-,TRBJ2-4,TRBD1,TRBV18,CASSPGQGLAKNIQYF,TGTGCCAGCTCACCAGGACAGGGTTTGGCCAAAAACATTCAGTACTTC
-,TRBJ2-7,-,TRBV27,CASKDGVEYEQYF,TGTGCCAGCAAAGATGGGGTCGAGTACGAGCAGTACTTC
few,TRBJ2-7,TRBD2,TRBV7-9,CASSPGVLAGGYEQYF,TGTGCCAGCAGCCCGGGAGTATTAGCGGGGGGATACGAGCAGTACTTC
-,TRBJ1-1,TRBD1,TRBV20-1,CSAILRGEWSEAFF,TGCAGTGCTATTCTCAGGGGGGAATGGAGTGAAGCTTTCTTT
-,TRBJ2-2,-,TRBV10-3,CAISESTRWTGELFF,TGTGCCATCAGTGAGTCGACTCGGTGGACCGGGGAGCTGTTTTTT
-,TRBJ2-3,TRBD1,TRBV11-2,CASSQGQGFTDTQYF,TGTGCCAGCAGCCAAGGACAGGGGTTCACAGATACGCAGTATTTT
few,TRBJ2-1,-,TRBV7-6,CASSLALPYNEQFF,TGTGCCAGCAGCTTAGCTCTTCCCTACAATGAGCAGTTCTTC
few,TRBJ2-7,TRBD2,TRBV19,CASRARREAYEQYF,TGTGCCAGTAGAGCCAGGCGGGAGGCCTACGAGCAGTACTTC
few,TRBJ2-5,TRBD1,TRBV5-6,CASSLWGTGEGETQYF,TGTGCCAGCAGCTTGTGGGGGACAGGCGAAGGAGAGACCCAGTACTTC
many,TRBJ2-7,TRBD1,TRBV6-6,CASSYLGQPTYEQYF,TGTGCCAGCAGTTACCTGGGACAGCCGACCTACGAGCAGTACTTC
few,TRBJ2-5,-,TRBV20-1,CSASPLARGSETQYF,TGCAGTGCTAGTCCTCTGGCCCGGGGATCGGAGACCCAGTACTTC
few,TRBJ2-1,-,TRBV27,CASSLSAGSYNEQFF,TGTGCCAGCAGTTTATCGGCGGGCAGCTACAATGAGCAGTTCTTC
few,TRBJ2-4,-,TRBV20-1,CSARDNPILSGKNIQYF,TGCAGTGCTAGAGATAATCCCATCCTCTCGGGCAAAAACATTCAGTACTTC
few,TRBJ1-1,-,TRBV7-9,CASSLDFRGTMNTEAFF,TGTGCCAGCAGCTTAGACTTCCGGGGGACGATGAACACTGAAGCTTTCTTT
-,TRBJ2-7,TRBD2,TRBV11-3,CASRGENYEQYF,TGTGCCAGCCGGGGGGAGAATTACGAGCAGTACTTC
-,TRBJ1-5,-,TRBV18,CASSPSGNRDQPQHF,TGTGCCAGCTCACCGTCGGGGAATAGAGATCAGCCCCAGCATTTT
-,TRBJ2-5,TRBD2,TRBV9,CASSVSGLDPRETQYF,TGTGCCAGCAGCGTATCCGGACTAGATCCTAGGGAGACCCAGTACTTC
few,TRBJ2-2,TRBD2,TRBV20-1,CSARRKQISGSTGELFF,TGCAGTGCTAGGAGAAAACAGATTAGCGGGAGCACCGGGGAGCTGTTTTTT
many,TRBJ2-7,TRBD2,TRBV3-1,CASSPSQVITSGRYEQYF,TGTGCCAGCAGCCCGAGCCAGGTGATTACTAGCGGGAGATACGAGCAGTACTTC
-,TRBJ2-2,-,TRBV4-1,CASSQGASGVSGELFF,TGCGCCAGCAGCCAAGGTGCCTCGGGGGTCTCCGGGGAGCTGTTTTTT
few,TRBJ1-1,-,TRBV20-1,CSARDLGTNTEAFF,TGCAGTGCTAGAGATCTGGGGACAAACACTGAAGCTTTCTTT
-,TRBJ2-1,-,TRBV15,CATSRGHLSGEQFF,TGTGCCACCAGCAGAGGCCACCTATCGGGTGAGCAGTTCTTC
-,TRBJ2-3,TRBD2,TRBV7-9,CASSLGGLATDTQYF,TGTGCCAGCAGCTTAGGGGGACTAGCGACAGATACGCAGTATTTT
-,TRBJ2-3,-,TRBV5-6,CASNTKPTDTQYF,TGTGCCAGTAATACCAAACCCACAGATACGCAGTATTTT
-,TRBJ1-1,-,TRBV15,CATSRDQGRYTEAFF,TGTGCCACCAGCAGAGATCAAGGACGGTACACTGAAGCTTTCTTT
few,TRBJ1-5,-,TRBV30,CAWTEGNQPQHF,TGTGCCTGGACAGAGGGCAATCAGCCCCAGCATTTT